These T cell receptor beta chains were read from a single sample in a study of type 1 and type 2 diabetes patients. A single record per CDR3 protein comes from TCRdb applying MiXCR to the multiplex PCR reads. Here the sample spans 250,000 to 300,000 distinct CDR3 sequences, more than 40% being singletons. Sequenced input: peripheral blood mononuclear cells (PBMCs). The receptors come from a man aged 18 to 30 with type 2 diabetes. Both conserved end residues are part of each CDR3. The D gene is left open where the match is weak. Some rows mark clone size as missing; the rest say once, few, many or name a class of expanded clone.

>.|few|TRBJ1-2|TRBV14
TGTGCCAGCAGCCCCCGTGGCAACTATGGCTACACCTTC
CASSPRGNYGYTF
>.|.|TRBJ2-7|TRBV7-3
TGTGCCAGCAGCTTAAGACAGGGAGGCGAGCAGTACTTC
CASSLRQGGEQYF
>.|.|TRBJ1-2|TRBV28
TGTGCCAGCAGTTCAGGGTTATACTATGGCTACACCTTC
CASSSGLYYGYTF
>.|.|TRBJ2-1|TRBV9
TGTGCCAGCAGCGTAGTAGGGGGTTACAATGAGCAGTTCTTC
CASSVVGGYNEQFF
>.|few|TRBJ2-1|TRBV19
TGTGCCAGTTCGGGTGAGGGGCTCTGGGTCAATGAGCAGTTCTTC
CASSGEGLWVNEQFF
>.|.|TRBJ1-5|TRBV20-1
TGCAGTGCTAGGGCATCCAATCAGCCCCAGCATTTT
CSARASNQPQHF
>.|few|TRBJ1-2|TRBV12-3/TRBV12-4
TGTGCCAGCAGTCGGGATAAACCCCTCTATGGCTACACCTTC
CASSRDKPLYGYTF
>TRBD2|.|TRBJ2-7|TRBV7-2
TGTGCCATCAGCCCGGCACTAGCGGGGACCTACGAGCAGTACTTC
CAISPALAGTYEQYF
>TRBD2|.|TRBJ2-3|TRBV12-3/TRBV12-4
TGTGCCAGCAGCGAAGGCCCCGGGACTAGCGGACTAACAGATACGCAGTATTTT
CASSEGPGTSGLTDTQYF
>.|many|TRBJ1-2|TRBV15
TGTGCCACCAGCAGAGATCTTGGACAGAGGATAGGGTATGGCTACACCTTC
CATSRDLGQRIGYGYTF
>.|.|TRBJ2-7|TRBV6-1
TGTGCCAGCAGTGGGGGACTGGGCGAGCAGTACTTC
CASSGGLGEQYF
>TRBD2|.|TRBJ2-2|TRBV7-2
TGTGCCAGCAGCATAACGAGGCGGGGGGGCATTCCGGGGGAGCTGTTTTTT
CASSITRRGGIPGELFF
>.|few|TRBJ2-3|TRBV30
TGTGCCTGGGGCACAGGGACAGATACGCAGTATTTT
CAWGTGTDTQYF
>.|.|TRBJ2-3|TRBV7-3
TGTGCCAGCAGCTTAACGTTTGGAGGCGCAGATACGCAGTATTTT
CASSLTFGGADTQYF
>TRBD2|.|TRBJ2-6|TRBV7-2
TGTGCCAGCAGCCAAGAGCGGGGGACGTCCGGGGGTGGGGCCAACGTCCTGACTTTC
CASSQERGTSGGGANVLTF
>.|few|TRBJ2-2|TRBV19
TGTGCCAGTAGTATTCTTCCACTAGTAGCGGGGGAGCTGTTTTTT
CASSILPLVAGELFF
>.|many|TRBJ2-3|TRBV24-1
TGTGCCACCAGTGATCCGCGATCGGCAGATACGCAGTATTTT
CATSDPRSADTQYF
>.|.|TRBJ1-1|TRBV28
TGTGCCAGCACTCAACCCAGTACGGTTGAAGCTTTCTTT
CASTQPSTVEAFF
>.|.|TRBJ2-1|TRBV27
TGTGCCAGCAGTTTCCCCCTAACGAATGAGCAGTTCTTC
CASSFPLTNEQFF
>.|few|TRBJ1-6|TRBV20-1
TGCAGTGCTATGATGGAGAGCTCCTATAATTCACCCCTCCACTTT
CSAMMESSYNSPLHF
>TRBD1|few|TRBJ2-2|TRBV19
TGTGCCAGTAGGCCGGGACAGGGGGACACCGGGGAGCTGTTTTTT
CASRPGQGDTGELFF
>.|many|TRBJ2-7|TRBV19
TGTGCCAGTAGTATGGGGTATGGCGAGCAGTACTTC
CASSMGYGEQYF
>.|many|TRBJ1-4|TRBV28
TGTGCCAGCAGCTTAGATGAAAAACTGTTTTTT
CASSLDEKLFF
>TRBD2|.|TRBJ2-1|TRBV6-2/TRBV6-3
TGTGCCAGCAATATAGCGGGAGGGAATGAGCAGTTCTTC
CASNIAGGNEQFF
>TRBD2|.|TRBJ2-1|TRBV19
TGTGCCAGTAGTATAGGACTAGCGGGGGGACGGTCGAAGCAGTTCTTC
CASSIGLAGGRSKQFF
>.|few|TRBJ1-4|TRBV7-2
TGTGCCAGCAGCCTAGGGACGGACCCCAATGAAAAACTGTTTTTT
CASSLGTDPNEKLFF
>TRBD2|.|TRBJ2-1|TRBV19
TGTGCCAGTAGTATGGGGCTGGGACTAGCGGGAGGGCGAAATGAGCAGTTCTTC
CASSMGLGLAGGRNEQFF
>TRBD1|.|TRBJ1-2|TRBV6-6
TGTGCCACTGGACAGGGGTCTGGCTACACCTTC
CATGQGSGYTF
>TRBD1|.|TRBJ2-3|TRBV5-8
TGTGCCAGCAGCTGGGACAGGGGTCGAGATACGCAGTATTTT
CASSWDRGRDTQYF
>.|few|TRBJ1-6|TRBV19
TGTGCCAGTAGTACATCAGTCATTGATTCACCCCTCCACTTT
CASSTSVIDSPLHF
>.|few|TRBJ1-4|TRBV13
TGTGCCGGCAGCTTAAGTTCAGCCCTCAATGAAAAACTGTTTTTT
CAGSLSSALNEKLFF
>.|.|TRBJ2-1|TRBV9
TGTGCCAGCAGTTTAAATCGATGGAATGAGCAGTTCTTC
CASSLNRWNEQFF
>TRBD2|.|TRBJ2-7|TRBV7-2
TGTGCCAGCAGCCGGACTAGCGGGGCTTCCTACGAGCAGTACTTC
CASSRTSGASYEQYF
>.|few|TRBJ2-2|TRBV25-1
TGTGCCAGCACTCCCGCAGGACAGACCGGGGAGCTGTTTTTT
CASTPAGQTGELFF
>TRBD1|.|TRBJ2-3|TRBV24-1
TGTGCCACCAGTGATCCGCGCCGGGACAGGGGACAAGATACGCAGTATTTT
CATSDPRRDRGQDTQYF
>.|few|TRBJ1-2|TRBV12-3/TRBV12-4
TGTGCCAGCAGTGAACCGACGCGGGGCTACACCTTC
CASSEPTRGYTF